Presented here are 9 T cell receptor beta chains from one specimen sequenced in a study of blood T cell repertoires in COVID-19. Profiling relied on immunoSEQ multiplex PCR, and the TCRdb table lists in-frame clones only, not all of them. The profile shows under 150,000 clones, roughly 86% of them singletons. Sequenced sample: peripheral blood. Every receptor here comes from a woman aged 45-65 years who had recovered from COVID-19.

The J gene is TRBJ1-2, the V gene TRBV11-3; D not resolved. The CDR3 is 14 amino acids. Trimming removed 2 bases from V and 5 bases from J, with 12 bases in between. Germline V lookup: CDR1 SGHNT, CDR2 YENEEA. The CDR3 is CASSLNQDAYGYTF. CDR3 bases: TGTGCCAGCAGCTTAAACCAGGATGCGTATGGCTACACCTTC.

V gene TRBV11-2 combines with J gene TRBJ1-2; D not certain. V was shortened by 1 base and J by 3 bases, with 12 bases between the two germline ends. The CDR3 consists of 15 residues. From germline, CDR1 is SGHAT and CDR2 FQNNGV. The CDR3 protein is CASSLVAAGHYGYTF. The CDR3 region has the DNA TGTGCCAGCAGCTTAGTGGCCGCGGGTCACTATGGCTACACCTTC.

The genes are TRBV27 and TRBJ2-5; TRBD2 aligns across 9 bases. Germline V gene data show CDR1 as MNHEY and CDR2 as SMNVEV (reference sequence). The CDR3 has 17 residues. V gave up 0 bases and J gave up 7 bases; unmatched junction bases: 12. The chain's CDR3 is CASSLSLVAGGARTQYF. CDR3 in DNA: TGTGCCAGCAGTTTATCTCTAGTGGCGGGGGGGGCGAGGACCCAGTACTTC.

The chain employs TRBV6-2 or TRBV6-3 and TRBJ2-5, with D perhaps matching TRBD1 (5 bases). CDR3 length: 18 residues. Germline V gene sequence: CDR1 MNHEY, CDR2 SVGEGT. The ends were cut back, 0 bases at V and 1 base at J, with 18 bases in the middle. In nucleotides, the CDR3 is TGTGCCAGCAGTTACTCTAGGGCAGGGCAAACTTTCCAAGAGACCCAGTACTTC. Its translation: CASSYSRAGQTFQETQYF.

The chain couples TRBV11-2 to TRBJ1-2; D gene unclear. CDR3 size: 13 residues. The V gene's germline CDR1 is SGHAT and CDR2 FQNNGV. V lost 3 bases, J lost 6 bases, and 11 bases lay in between. CDR3 amino acids: CASSFAGYDGYTF. The DNA for the CDR3 is TGTGCCAGCAGCTTTGCGGGGTATGATGGCTACACCTTC.

As concerns this clone: One junction end does not reproduce the germline sequence, and a read error may be involved. The chain couples TRBV5-8 to TRBJ1-4; TRBD1 is a possible D gene (5 bases). CDR1 is SGHTS, CDR2 YDEGEE, per germline. The CDR3 sequence is 12 residues long. CDR3 coding DNA: TGTGCCAGCAGCTTGGGAAAACAGGATTCCATTTTT. Protein sequence: CASSLGKQDSIF. The full variable domain, rest sourced from reference TRBV5-8 and TRBJ1-4, is EAGVTQSPTHLIKTRGQQATLRCSPISGHTSVYWYQQALGLGLQFLLWYDEGEERNRGNFPPRFSGRQFPNYSSELNVNALELEDSALYLCASSLGKQDSIFGSGTQLSVL.

The chain joins TRBV7-9 to TRBJ1-1, with 9 positions matching TRBD1. The J segment lost 3 bases and the V segment lost 10 bases, leaving 6 bases of the junction unmatched. In germline, CDR1 is SEHNR, CDR2 FQNEAQ (reference sequence). This CDR3 has 13 residues. CDR3 DNA: TGTGCCATCTGGACAGGGGAGGACACTGAAGCTTTCTTT. Translation: CAIWTGEDTEAFF.

V usage is TRBV6-2 or TRBV6-3 and J usage is TRBJ2-7; D might be TRBD2 (6 bases). The CDR3 has 14 amino acids. Germline V gene sequence: CDR1 MNHEY, CDR2 SVGEGT. V lost 5 bases and J lost 5, with 16 bases in between. CDR3 protein: CASSNREFLNEQYF. CDR3 DNA: TGTGCCAGCAGTAACCGGGAGTTTCTCAACGAGCAGTACTTC.

This rearrangement joins TRBV11-3 to TRBJ2-1; 8 nucleotides align to TRBD2. The ends lost 4 bases at V and 0 bases at J; junction bases unmatched: 5. CDR3 length: 16 amino acids. CDR1 is SGHNT, CDR2 YENEEA, per germline. The CDR3 sequence is CASSSGSGGSYNEQFF. DNA of the CDR3: TGTGCCAGCAGCTCAGGAAGCGGGGGCTCCTACAATGAGCAGTTCTTC.